What follows are 15 T cell receptor beta chains derived from one specimen sequenced in a study of CD8 T cells in Susac syndrome. The authors reverse transcribed about 0.5 to 1 ug RNA with random hexamers. TCRdb itself ran the immunoSEQ multiplex PCR reads through MiXCR, one entry per CDR3 protein. The table has over 130,000 distinct CDR3 sequences, roughly 95% seen once; the top ten hold 0.11%. Sequencing was done on a sample of CD4+ T cells from PBMCs. These receptor sequences come from a human donor with multiple sclerosis.

The gene calls are TRBV13 and TRBJ2-3, with 14 bases aligning to TRBD2. The CDR3 is 16 residues long. Losses at the gene ends were 5 bases for V and 7 bases for J; bases not matched to a gene: 8. CDR1 PRHDT and CDR2 FYEKMQ come from the germline V gene (reference sequence). The CDR3 region has the DNA TGTGCCAGCAGCACGACTAGCGGGGGGGCCGTGAATACGCAGTATTTT. It codes for CASSTTSGGAVNTQYF.

In DNA form, the CDR3 reads TGTGCCAGCAGTTTACGGCAGGGTCCCTACGAGCAGTACTTC. Translating gives CASSLRQGPYEQYF. This chain connects TRBV27 to TRBJ2-7, with TRBD1 as a possible D gene (5 bases). Germline V gene lookup returns CDR1 MNHEY and CDR2 SMNVEV (reference sequence). V was pared by 2 bases and J by 2 bases, with 10 bases between. The CDR3 length is 14 residues.

J is TRBJ2-3 and V is TRBV30; D gene uncertain. The CDR3 covers 12 residues. From germline, CDR1 is GTSNPN and CDR2 SVGIG (reference sequence). V lost 0 bases and J 4 bases, leaving 5 bases between the germline ends. For the CDR3, the DNA is TGTGCCTGGAGTGTATCCCCAGATACGCAGTATTTT. Translated: CAWSVSPDTQYF. The variable domain in full, completed from reference TRBV30 and TRBJ2-3, reads SQTIHQWPATLVQPVGSPLSLECTVEGTSNPNLYWYRQAAGRGLQLLFYSVGIGQISSEVPQNLSASRPQDRQFILSSKKLLLSDSGFYLCAWSVSPDTQYFGPGTRLTVL.

The chain combines TRBV18 with TRBJ1-3; D is possibly TRBD1 (6 bases). The CDR3 has 17 amino acids. Germline values: CDR1 KGHSH, CDR2 LQKENI. Trimming took 3 bases from V and 5 from J, leaving 20 bases between them. CDR3 in amino acids: CASSPLTPRTARNTIYF. The DNA for the CDR3 is TGTGCCAGCTCACCGCTAACTCCCAGGACAGCACGAAACACCATATATTTT. The variable domain in full, completed from reference TRBV18 and TRBJ1-3, reads NAGVMQNPRHLVRRRGQEARLRCSPMKGHSHVYWYRQLPEEGLKFMVYLQKENIIDESGMPKERFSAEFPKEGPSILRIQQVVRGDSAAYFCASSPLTPRTARNTIYFGEGSWLTVV.

The chain is built from TRBV29-1 and TRBJ1-1; 11 bases map to TRBD1. With 6 bases clipped from V and 2 bases from J, the junction kept 2 bases outside the gene matches. CDR3 length: 13 amino acids. Per the germline V gene, CDR1 is SQVTM and CDR2 is ANQGSEA. The CDR3 reads CSVGQGANTEAFF. The CDR3 DNA follows: TGCAGCGTCGGACAGGGGGCTAACACTGAAGCTTTCTTT.

The V and J genes are TRBV7-8 and TRBJ2-7, with D possibly TRBD1 on 6 matching bases. The CDR3 is 13 residues long. Germline CDR1 SGHVS, CDR2 FQNEAQ. The V end lost 4 bases, the J end lost 1 base, and 8 bases lay between the germline ends. The CDR3 here is CASSSGQSYEQYF. The CDR3 DNA reads as TGTGCCAGCAGCTCTGGACAGTCCTACGAGCAGTACTTC.

This sequence joins TRBV20-1 and TRBJ1-1; possible D gene TRBD1, 6 bases. Germline V gives CDR1 DFQATT, CDR2 SNEGSKA (reference sequence). This CDR3 is built from 14 residues. V was shortened by 6 bases and J by 0 bases, with 14 bases between the two germline ends. This CDR3 is CSAPRQDLNTEAFF. CDR3 nucleotides: TGCAGTGCCCCTCGACAGGACCTGAACACTGAAGCTTTCTTT.

The V and J genes are TRBV7-9 and TRBJ1-2; 7 positions agree with TRBD1. With 6 bases clipped from V and 6 bases from J, the junction kept 7 bases outside the gene matches. Germline CDR1 and CDR2: SEHNR and FQNEAQ (reference sequence). The CDR3 totals 13 residues. CDR3 in amino acids: CASRLRQGHGYTF. Written as DNA, the CDR3 is TGTGCCAGCAGACTAAGACAGGGCCATGGCTACACCTTC.

The chain carries TRBV20-1 and TRBJ1-1; D gene uncertain. This CDR3 spans 12 amino acids. CDR1 DFQATT and CDR2 SNEGSKA come from the germline V gene (reference sequence). The V end lost 0 bases, the J end lost 8 bases, and 10 bases lay between the germline ends. CDR3 sequence reads: CSAREFGTEAFF. Here the CDR3 DNA reads TGCAGTGCTAGAGAGTTCGGAACCGAAGCTTTCTTT.

The rearrangement joins TRBV4-1 to TRBJ2-2; the D is unclear. The V gene's germline CDR1 is MGHRA and CDR2 YSYEKL. CDR3 length: 15 residues. V shed 0 bases and J shed 5 bases, with 10 bases lying between them. In DNA form, the CDR3 reads TGCGCCAGCAGCCAAGATCTGGGGTCGACCGGGGAGCTGTTTTTT. Its protein product is CASSQDLGSTGELFF.

The DNA for the CDR3 is TGTGCCAGCAGACGTTACAACAGCTACGAGCAGTACTTC. Its protein is CASRRYNSYEQYF. The chain is built from TRBV6-6 and TRBJ2-7, with D hard to call. CDR3 length equals 13 residues. The germline CDR1 and CDR2 sequences are MNHNY and SVGAGI (reference sequence). V shed 6 bases and J shed 3 bases, with 12 bases lying between them.

The V call is TRBV27, the J call TRBJ1-1, with D tentatively TRBD1 (5 bases). The CDR3 length is 14 residues. Germline assignment: CDR1 MNHEY and CDR2 SMNVEV (reference sequence). The V end lost 5 bases, the J end lost 5 bases, and 15 bases lay between the germline ends. The CDR3 DNA reads TGTGCCAGCAGTCCCTTTTGGGGGAGGACTGAAGCTTTCTTT. Residues: CASSPFWGRTEAFF.

This chain links TRBV27 with TRBJ2-5, with D maybe TRBD2 (6 bases). This CDR3 region has 14 residues. Looked up from germline, CDR1 is MNHEY and CDR2 is SMNVEV (reference sequence). Trimming shortened V by 3 bases and J by 5 bases, and 13 bases separated the two germline ends. CDR3 amino acids: CASSFSSAWETQYF. Here the CDR3 DNA reads TGTGCCAGCAGTTTTTCTAGCGCTTGGGAGACCCAGTACTTC.

This clonotype was seen more than once but under ten times. V is TRBV20-1 and J is TRBJ2-5; D perhaps matches TRBD2 (6 bases). The CDR3 runs 12 residues. CDR1 DFQATT and CDR2 SNEGSKA come from the germline V gene (reference sequence). V was pared by 3 bases and J by 2 bases, with 7 bases between. CDR3 in DNA: TGCAGTGCTAGGGCGGGGCAAGAGACCCAGTACTTC. Encoded protein: CSARAGQETQYF.

V gene TRBV5-4 combines with J gene TRBJ2-7; 7 nucleotides align to TRBD1. Trimming removed 4 bases from V and 2 bases from J; junction bases left unmatched: 6. Germline loops: CDR1 SGHNT, CDR2 YYREEE (reference sequence). There are 14 residues in the CDR3. In nucleotides, the CDR3 is TGTGCCAGCAGCCCAGACAGGGTCCCCTACGAGCAGTACTTC. This translates into CASSPDRVPYEQYF.